This T cell receptor beta chain stems from a study of blood T cells in healthy people across ages (dated by TCRdb to about 2015). For the wider study: In model experiments, roughly one uniquely barcoded TCR beta cDNA molecule per two T cells was captured by template switching. To avoid experimental bias, donors of different ages were spread randomly across the sequencing lanes. Four age groups were formed from the donors: young (average 16 years), middle-aged (less than 40), aged (62) and long-lived (roughly 88). To track age-related changes in TCR beta repertoire diversity, the study relied on deep sequencing normalized with unique cDNA molecular identifiers. For two donors (one aged 18 to 29 and one aged 80 or older), the study analyzed two additional independent replicas of 1 million unique cDNA reads from the same blood draw. Findings and caveats that apply to the study as a whole: Total diversity estimates from one million sequenced T cells were considered lower bounds and underestimates. As age increased, observed TCR beta diversity per million T cells dropped in a roughly linear way, and a significant reduction was already evident by age roughly 40. Compared with the aged group, the long-lived group had more naive CD4+ T cells, fewer expanded clones and increased TCR diversity, a pattern suggesting age selection. The CMV infection status of donors was not known, potentially confounding age-related changes in expanded clonotypes. Because profiling used bulk unsorted PBMCs, naive and antigen-experienced compartments could not be compared conclusively. There was a strong correlation between observed TCR beta diversity and the percentage of naive T cells measured by flow cytometry.

CDR1 and CDR2 were assigned from the germline V gene as SQVTM and ANQGSEA. Compared with germline, V lacks 2 bases and J lacks 3 bases; bases without a gene match: 2. The CDR3 sequence holds 16 residues, the cysteine and phenylalanine included. The CDR3 DNA has 48 bases and is translated from base 1. The protocol used for the library was 5' RACE. The reads were generated on an Illumina HiSeq 2500. The second PCR ran for about 7 to 11 cycles and used a J-beta primer mix along with a sample-barcoded 5' primer. A unique molecular identifier was introduced onto each TCR beta cDNA molecule by a template-switch 5' adaptor carrying 12 random nucleotides. At least 2.5 million CDR3-containing paired-end reads were obtained from each sample. All of the RNA was converted into first-strand cDNA using the Mint cDNA synthesis kit, with a TRBC-specific oligonucleotide serving as the primer. All cDNA was treated with uracil-DNA glycosylase and then went through a first 18-cycle PCR with the universal primers M1SS and BC2_uni_R. As for how the authors treated the data: Each sample was normalized by randomly selecting 1 million high-quality reads, each carrying a distinct molecular identifier. Reads sharing molecular identifiers were discarded rather than binned into consensus sequences. MiTCR, set to a Q25 quality threshold and the strictest error-elimination algorithm, was used for CDR3 identification, clonotype clustering and error correction. A nonparametric unseen species model with Euler transformation was used to estimate a lower bound on total TCR beta diversity. TCRdb trimmed public reads at Q25 via fastp, called clones via MiXCR and kept in-frame beta chains. Rows matching on CDR3 protein sequence are summarized as one entry with the most common DNA and genes. The V and J calls were determined by TCRdb, not by the authors. The sample table shows fewer than 1,000,000 distinct CDR3 sequences, and about 42% are seen once. The top ten clones comprise approximately 18% of the sample.

This clonotype was seen a handful of times. Its antigen is currently not known. Nothing much larger sits one base from this clone, and base qualities are not available. Systemically healthy Caucasian individuals from Russia, around 38 in total and aged about 6 to 90 years, were included as donors. Ten milliliters of peripheral blood were collected from each donor into EDTA-treated Vacutainer tubes. Ficoll-Paque density-gradient centrifugation was used to isolate PBMCs, with at least 6.5 million per sample. Trizol reagent was used to extract total RNA from PBMCs, with at least 5.5 micrograms per sample. For every donor, flow cytometry on a PBMC aliquot measured the percentage of naive CD45RAhigh/CD27high T cells.

The sequenced sample was blood. Recombination linked TRBV29-1 to TRBJ2-2; 14 bases in between match TRBD2. This clonotype was obtained from an elderly man in good health. The DNA sequence is given as TGCAGCGTTGAAACGGGACTAGCGGGAGACACCGGGGAGCTGTTTTTT. Its protein product is CSVETGLAGDTGELFF.